Below, 27 T cell receptor beta chains from the same sample are listed, as sequenced in a study of blood T cell repertoires in COVID-19. Clones were read by immunoSEQ multiplex PCR, and TCRdb kept only the in-frame ones, dropping some. The sample holds 20,000 to 25,000 clones, 91% seen once. Material for sequencing was peripheral blood. Receptors originate from a man aged 65 to 85 with active COVID-19.

The chain employs TRBV5-1 and TRBJ2-7; 9 bases agree with TRBD2. CDR1 and CDR2 (germline): SGHRS, YFSETQ. This CDR3 comprises 18 residues. Unmatched junction bases numbered 21, after V lost 5 bases and J lost 6 bases. CDR3 nucleotide sequence: TGCGCCAGCAGGGGTGACAGGCGCCGGATAGCGGGAGTGGGCGAGCAGTACTTC. This codes for CASRGDRRRIAGVGEQYF. The full variable domain, rest sourced from reference TRBV5-1 and TRBJ2-7, is KAGVTQTPRYLIKTRGQQVTLSCSPISGHRSVSWYQQTPGQGLQFLFEYFSETQRNKGNFPGRFSGRQFSNSRSEMNVSTLELGDSALYLCASRGDRRRIAGVGEQYFGPGTRLTVT.

The chain recombines TRBV6-2 or TRBV6-3 with TRBJ2-2, with D possibly being TRBD2 (5 bases). This CDR3 comprises 14 residues. V was trimmed by 2 bases and J by 4 bases, leaving 8 bases between them. Germline values: CDR1 MNHEY, CDR2 SVGEGT. CDR3 sequence reads: CASSYLGGTGELFF. The CDR3 DNA reads as TGTGCCAGCAGTTACCTAGGAGGCACCGGGGAGCTGTTTTTT.

The chain joins TRBV7-7 to TRBJ2-5, with a weak D call TRBD1 (5 bases). There are 15 residues in the CDR3. Trimming took 4 bases from V and 4 from J, leaving 16 bases between them. The V gene's germline CDR1 is SSHAT and CDR2 FNYEAQ (reference sequence). CDR3 amino acids: CASSSGRAVRETQYF. CDR3 bases: TGTGCCAGCAGCTCAGGCAGGGCGGTACGAGAGACCCAGTACTTC.

The rearrangement joins TRBV29-1 to TRBJ2-1; TRBD2 aligns across 11 bases. The CDR3 has 13 residues. J was trimmed by 8 bases and V by 3 bases; bases with no gene match: 3. Germline assignment: CDR1 SQVTM and CDR2 ANQGSEA. CDR3 protein: CSVDRTSGHEQFF. For the CDR3, the DNA is TGCAGCGTTGACCGGACTAGCGGGCATGAGCAGTTCTTC.

This chain links TRBV19 with TRBJ1-5, with D unclear. CDR1 is LNHDA and CDR2 is SQIVND in the germline V gene (reference sequence). This CDR3 contains 14 residues. Trimming took 5 bases from V and 3 from J, leaving 11 bases between them. The CDR3 reads CASSLSVYNQPQHF. CDR3 bases: TGTGCCAGTAGTCTCTCCGTATACAATCAGCCCCAGCATTTT. Supplemented by reference TRBV19 and TRBJ1-5, the full variable domain reads DGGITQSPKYLFRKEGQNVTLSCEQNLNHDAMYWYRQDPGQGLRLIYYSQIVNDFQKGDIAEGYSVSREKKESFPLTVTSAQKNPTAFYLCASSLSVYNQPQHFGDGTRLSIL.

The chain employs TRBV27 and TRBJ1-1, with D perhaps matching TRBD1 (5 bases). The V end was cut by 9 bases, the J end by 2 bases, with 25 bases between. Germline assignment: CDR1 MNHEY and CDR2 SMNVEV (reference sequence). The CDR3 has 17 residues. Here the CDR3 reads CASSTSPGGWGNTEAFF. The CDR3 region has the DNA TGTGCCAGTAGCACCTCTCCCGGGGGTTGGGGAAACACTGAAGCTTTCTTT.

This clone was seen once. This chain uses TRBV6-2 or TRBV6-3 with TRBJ1-2; D possibly corresponds to TRBD1 (6 bases). The CDR3 runs 14 residues. V gave up 0 bases and J gave up 4 bases, with 9 bases separating them. The V gene's germline CDR1 is MNHEY and CDR2 SVGEGT. CDR3 sequence: CASSYSAGAYGYTF. For the CDR3, the DNA is TGTGCCAGCAGTTACTCGGCAGGGGCCTATGGCTACACCTTC.

CDR3 amino acids: CASSRDRGRLTEAFF. The CDR3 region has the DNA TGCGCCAGCAGCCGGGACAGGGGGCGATTGACTGAAGCTTTCTTT. This rearrangement joins TRBV4-3 to TRBJ1-1, with 12 bases fitting TRBD1. The CDR3 has 15 amino acids. J lost 5 bases, V lost 4 bases, and 5 bases had no gene match. In germline, CDR1 is LGHNA, CDR2 YSLEER.

The V and J genes are TRBV28 and TRBJ1-2; D gene unclear. V gave up 2 bases and J gave up 4 bases, with 8 bases separating them. Germline loops: CDR1 MDHEN, CDR2 SYDVKM. The CDR3 has 13 residues. CDR3 in amino acids: CASSLAHIYGYTF. CDR3 DNA: TGTGCCAGCAGTTTAGCCCACATCTATGGCTACACCTTC.

Relative to its sample, this clone is medium-sized. V gene TRBV11-2 combines with J gene TRBJ2-7, with 10 positions matching TRBD2. Germline V gene lookup returns CDR1 SGHAT and CDR2 FQNNGV. Trimming at V came to 2 bases and at J to 3 bases, leaving 1 base not matched to a gene. This CDR3 is built from 14 residues. Here the CDR3 DNA reads TGTGCCAGCAGCTTATGGACTAGCGGCTACGAGCAGTACTTC. Its translation: CASSLWTSGYEQYF.

This clone was counted only a few times. The V gene is TRBV7-2, the J gene TRBJ1-5; 7 nucleotides line up with TRBD1. Germline V gene sequence: CDR1 SGHTA, CDR2 FQGNSA. Trimming at V came to 5 bases and at J to 0 bases, leaving 4 bases not matched to a gene. CDR3 size: 15 residues. This chain's CDR3 is CASSAQGGSNQPQHF. The CDR3 DNA sequence: TGTGCCAGCAGCGCGCAGGGGGGTAGCAATCAGCCCCAGCATTTT.

The chain uses TRBV10-3 and TRBJ1-4; possibly TRBD1 for D (5 bases). CDR1 ENHRY and CDR2 SYGVKD come from the germline V gene. V gave up 10 bases and J gave up 2 bases, with 11 bases separating them. The CDR3 contains 13 residues. The CDR3 bases are TGTGCCACCAAGACAGCCACTAATGAAAAACTGTTTTTT. Translation: CATKTATNEKLFF.

The rearrangement uses TRBV15 and TRBJ2-2; D is possibly TRBD1 (5 bases). This CDR3 comprises 14 residues. The V gene lost 6 bases and the J gene lost 1 base, with 9 bases spanning the gap. CDR1 LNHNV and CDR2 YYDKDF come from the germline V gene (reference sequence). The DNA of the CDR3 is TGTGCCACCAGAACTACAGGGAACACCGGGGAGCTGTTTTTT. Residues: CATRTTGNTGELFF.

V is TRBV27 and J is TRBJ1-6, with D unresolved. Per the germline V gene, CDR1 is MNHEY and CDR2 is SMNVEV (reference sequence). CDR3 length equals 13 residues. Trimming took off 4 bases at V and 4 bases at J, with 5 bases between the two ends. CDR3 region: CASSYGYNSPLHF. CDR3 bases: TGTGCCAGCAGTTACGGGTATAATTCACCCCTCCACTTT.

V is TRBV19 and J is TRBJ2-3, with 16 positions matching TRBD2. The CDR3 runs to 17 residues. Germline CDR1 is LNHDA and CDR2 is SQIVND (reference sequence). Germline trimming cut 3 bases from V and 10 bases from J; bases unmatched to any gene: 10. In nucleotides, the CDR3 is TGTGCCAGTAGTATTACCGGGACTAGCGGGGGGGCCAATTCGCAGTATTTT. Translation gives CASSITGTSGGANSQYF.

V usage is TRBV5-1 and J usage is TRBJ1-3, with 11 bases aligning to TRBD1. Germline V lookup: CDR1 SGHRS, CDR2 YFSETQ. The CDR3 covers 14 residues. Unmatched junction bases numbered 0, after V lost 5 bases and J lost 2 bases. Written as DNA, the CDR3 is TGCGCCAGCAGGGGACAGGGGGCTGGAAACACCATATATTTT. This sequence encodes CASRGQGAGNTIYF.

The J gene is TRBJ2-1, the V gene TRBV10-2, with 11 bases fitting TRBD2. Germline V gives CDR1 WSHSY, CDR2 SAAADI. V trimming: 3 bases; J trimming: 4 bases; junction bases outside the gene matches: 8. This CDR3 has 17 residues. The CDR3 reads CASSDSPSGGSYNEQFF. Written as DNA, the CDR3 is TGCGCCAGCAGTGATTCCCCTAGCGGGGGGTCTTACAATGAGCAGTTCTTC.

This clone was counted a few times. The rearrangement uses TRBV28 and TRBJ1-1, with D possibly being TRBD1 (6 bases). V was trimmed by 5 bases and J by 1 base, leaving 20 bases between them. The germline V gene encodes CDR1 MDHEN and CDR2 SYDVKM. CDR3 length: 17 amino acids. The CDR3 DNA reads TGTGCCAGCAGTCCCTACTACTTGGACAGAGAGAACACTGAAGCTTTCTTT. Protein sequence: CASSPYYLDRENTEAFF.

The genes are TRBV9 and TRBJ1-1; D is uncertain. There are 13 residues in the CDR3. Germline-derived CDR1 and CDR2 are SGDLS and YYNGEE. With 0 bases removed from V and 1 base from J, the gap between germline ends came to 4 bases. The CDR3 nucleotides read TGTGCCAGCAGCGTAGCCGGGAACACTGAAGCTTTCTTT. This encodes CASSVAGNTEAFF. The full variable domain, in which reference TRBV9 and TRBJ1-1 provide the parts outside the CDR3, is DSGVTQTPKHLITATGQRVTLRCSPRSGDLSVYWYQQSLDQGLQFLIQYYNGEERAKGNILERFSAQQFPDLHSELNLSSLELGDSALYFCASSVAGNTEAFFGQGTRLTVV.

This chain joins TRBV6-5 and TRBJ2-7; 10 nucleotides align to TRBD2. Germline V gives CDR1 MNHEY, CDR2 SVGAGI. This CDR3 spans 14 amino acids. V lost 5 bases to trimming and J lost 2 bases; unmatched junction nucleotides: 3. The DNA of the CDR3 is TGTGCCAGCAGTCCTCTAGCGGGGGCCTACGAGCAGTACTTC. It translates to CASSPLAGAYEQYF.

This chain links TRBV19 with TRBJ2-7, with a possible D match to TRBD1 (5 bases). Germline CDR1 and CDR2: LNHDA and SQIVND (reference sequence). The CDR3 has 13 amino acids. Deletions cut 4 bases from V and 2 bases from J, with 9 bases between. CDR3 DNA: TGTGCCAGTAGTAGCAGGGTTACCTACGAGCAGTACTTC. It specifies CASSSRVTYEQYF.

Only a few counts were recorded for this clone. The chain links TRBV5-1 to TRBJ2-1, with 10 bases matching TRBD2. The CDR3 sequence is 14 residues long. Germline loops: CDR1 SGHRS, CDR2 YFSETQ. J was trimmed by 7 bases and V by 0 bases; bases with no gene match: 1. The CDR3 DNA reads as TGCGCCAGCAGCTTGGCACTAGCGGGGAATGAGCAGTTCTTC. The encoded protein is CASSLALAGNEQFF.

About this clone: Different DNA sequences within this sample yield the same CDR3. This CDR3 is CASSLGQYYGYTF. CDR3 sequence (DNA): TGTGCCAGCAGTCTTGGGCAGTACTATGGCTACACCTTC. V is TRBV28 and J is TRBJ1-2; D call uncertain. Trimming shortened V by 5 bases and J by 3 bases, and 10 bases separated the two germline ends. Germline V gene data show CDR1 as MDHEN and CDR2 as SYDVKM. The CDR3 runs 13 residues.

The rearrangement links TRBV5-1 to TRBJ2-7; 7 bases match TRBD1. The V gene's germline CDR1 is SGHRS and CDR2 YFSETQ. The CDR3 length is 14 residues. The V gene end was trimmed by 4 bases and the J gene end by 2 bases; junction bases not matched to a gene: 6. The CDR3 DNA reads TGCGCCAGCAGCCCCCGGGACAGCACCTACGAGCAGTACTTC. Residues: CASSPRDSTYEQYF.

The V and J genes are TRBV3-1 (or the pseudogene TRBV3-2) and TRBJ1-1; D is possibly TRBD1 (5 bases). V lost 7 bases, J lost 1 base, and 16 bases lay in between. CDR1 and CDR2 (germline): LGHDT, YNNKEL (reference sequence). The CDR3 runs 15 residues. The CDR3 loop is CASNLGGLRNTEAFF. The CDR3 DNA sequence: TGTGCCAGCAATTTGGGGGGTCTCCGGAACACTGAAGCTTTCTTT.

This chain links TRBV28 with TRBJ2-7; 9 bases align to TRBD1. The CDR3 runs 14 residues. CDR1 and CDR2 (germline): MDHEN, SYDVKM. V lost 0 bases to trimming and J lost 5 bases; unmatched junction nucleotides: 2. As DNA, the CDR3 is TGTGCCAGCAGTTTATGGGACAGGGGTGACGAGCAGTACTTC. Protein: CASSLWDRGDEQYF. The whole variable domain, remainder taken from reference TRBV28 and TRBJ2-7, is DVKVTQSSRYLVKRTGEKVFLECVQDMDHENMFWYRQDPGLGLRLIYFSYDVKMKEKGDIPEGYSVSREKKERFSLILESASTNQTSMYLCASSLWDRGDEQYFGPGTRLTVT.

The chain uses TRBV28 and TRBJ1-2; D not resolved. Trimming left V 1 base short and J 7 bases short, with 13 bases between. The CDR3 sequence is 14 residues long. Germline V gene lookup returns CDR1 MDHEN and CDR2 SYDVKM. CDR3 protein: CASSLSTGIRGYTF. CDR3 DNA: TGTGCCAGCAGTTTATCGACGGGGATTCGTGGCTACACCTTC.